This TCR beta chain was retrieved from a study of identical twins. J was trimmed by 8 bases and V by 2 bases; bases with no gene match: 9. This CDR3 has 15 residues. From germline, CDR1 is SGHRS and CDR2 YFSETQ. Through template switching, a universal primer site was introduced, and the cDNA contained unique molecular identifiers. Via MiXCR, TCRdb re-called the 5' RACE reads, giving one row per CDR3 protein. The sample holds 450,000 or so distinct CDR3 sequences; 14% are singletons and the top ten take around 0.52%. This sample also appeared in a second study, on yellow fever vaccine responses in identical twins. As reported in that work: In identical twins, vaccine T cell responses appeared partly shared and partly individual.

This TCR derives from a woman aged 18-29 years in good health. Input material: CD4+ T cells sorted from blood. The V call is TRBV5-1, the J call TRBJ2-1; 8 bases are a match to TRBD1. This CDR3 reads CASSFRDRGYDEQFF. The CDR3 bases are TGCGCCAGCAGCTTCCGAGACAGGGGTTATGATGAGCAGTTCTTC.